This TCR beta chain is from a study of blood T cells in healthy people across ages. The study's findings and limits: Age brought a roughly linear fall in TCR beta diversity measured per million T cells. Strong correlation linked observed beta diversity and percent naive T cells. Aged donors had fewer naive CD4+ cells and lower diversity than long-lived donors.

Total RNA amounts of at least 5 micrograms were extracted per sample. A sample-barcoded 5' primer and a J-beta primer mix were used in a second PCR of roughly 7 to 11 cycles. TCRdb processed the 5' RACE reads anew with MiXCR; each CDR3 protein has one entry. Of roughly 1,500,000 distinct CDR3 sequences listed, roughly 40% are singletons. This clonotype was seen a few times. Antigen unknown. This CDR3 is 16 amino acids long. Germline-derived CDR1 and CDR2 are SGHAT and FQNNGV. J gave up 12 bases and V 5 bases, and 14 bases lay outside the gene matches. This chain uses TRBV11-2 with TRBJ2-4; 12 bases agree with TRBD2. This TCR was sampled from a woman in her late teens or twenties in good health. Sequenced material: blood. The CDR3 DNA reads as TGTGCCAGCAGCCCGGGACTAGCGGGTCCCAATGAGGCTCAGTACTTC. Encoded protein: CASSPGLAGPNEAQYF.